The sequence of this T cell receptor beta chain was determined in a study of post-analysis software for immune sequencing data. General study results and limits: About five TRBV segments appeared more often in patients than in controls, and TRBV5-6, TRBV5-1 and TRBV20-1 were among these. Pronounced co-clustering by F measure was evident among identically batched samples.

The CDR3 contains 15 residues. V lost 3 bases, J lost 5 bases, and 2 bases stayed unmatched. Unique molecular identifiers had been added to the TCR beta cDNA libraries. Input of about 1 to 11 million T cells yielded around 460,000 cDNA molecules. TCRdb analysed the PCR reads with MiXCR anew, one entry per CDR3 protein. The sample records approximately 570,000 distinct CDR3 sequences, 44% being singletons. In the case of this clonotype: What it recognizes is unknown.

What was sequenced was blood. This receptor was identified in a girl between 5 and 17 years old with multiple sclerosis. The chain has TRBV12-3 or TRBV12-4 and TRBJ2-7; 15 nucleotides align to TRBD2. The CDR3, as DNA: TGTGCCAGCAGTTTGGGACTAGCGGGGGGCGACGAGCAGTACTTC. Translation gives CASSLGLAGGDEQYF.